This T cell receptor beta chain emerged from a study of blood T cell repertoires in COVID-19. In the authors' workflow: Cell counts per sample came from amplifying reference gene primers. Only in-frame clones appear in the TCRdb table, and some are missing; sequencing was by immunoSEQ multiplex PCR. That table supplies the V and J calls and clone size; D and trimming were determined from the DNA. Here the sample spans 25,000 to 30,000 clones, roughly 80% being singletons. The CDR3 runs to 16 residues. The V and J ends lost 5 bases and 9 bases, in that order; junction bases with no gene match: 12. Per the germline V gene, CDR1 is SGHVS and CDR2 is FQNEAQ.

Sequenced sample: peripheral blood. The chain is built from TRBV7-8 and TRBJ1-6; 8 positions agree with TRBD1. The TCR was taken from a man in his sixties or seventies with acute or convalescent COVID-19. CDR3: CASSIHRRDRLSPLHF. The CDR3, as DNA: TGTGCCAGCAGCATTCATCGCCGGGACAGGCTTTCACCCCTCCACTTT.